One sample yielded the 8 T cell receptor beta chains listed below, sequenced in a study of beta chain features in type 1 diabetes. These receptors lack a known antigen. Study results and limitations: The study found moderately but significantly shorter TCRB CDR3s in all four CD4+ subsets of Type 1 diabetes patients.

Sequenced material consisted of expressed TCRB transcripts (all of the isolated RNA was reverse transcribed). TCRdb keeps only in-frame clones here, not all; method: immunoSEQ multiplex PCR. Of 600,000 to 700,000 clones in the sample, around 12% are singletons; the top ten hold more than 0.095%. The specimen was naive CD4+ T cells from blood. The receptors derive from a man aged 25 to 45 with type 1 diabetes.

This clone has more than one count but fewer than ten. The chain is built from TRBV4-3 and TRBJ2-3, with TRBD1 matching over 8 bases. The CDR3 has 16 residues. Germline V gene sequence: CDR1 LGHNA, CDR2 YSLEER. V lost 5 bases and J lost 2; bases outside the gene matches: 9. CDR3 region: CASSVDRGTSTDTQYF. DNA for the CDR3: TGCGCCAGCAGCGTAGACAGGGGAACCTCCACAGATACGCAGTATTTT.

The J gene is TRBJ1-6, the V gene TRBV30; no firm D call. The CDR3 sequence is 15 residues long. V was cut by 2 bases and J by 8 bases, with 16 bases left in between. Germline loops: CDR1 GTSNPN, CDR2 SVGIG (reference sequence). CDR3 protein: CAWSIAGSSHSPLHF. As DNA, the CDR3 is TGTGCCTGGAGTATCGCGGGGTCGTCGCATTCACCCCTCCACTTT.

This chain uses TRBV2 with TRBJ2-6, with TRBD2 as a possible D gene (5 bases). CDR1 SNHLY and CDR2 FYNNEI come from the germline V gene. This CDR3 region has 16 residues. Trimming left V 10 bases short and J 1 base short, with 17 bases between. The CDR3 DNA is TGTGCCAAGTCGTCTCGGGGTTTTTCTGGGGCCAACGTCCTGACTTTC. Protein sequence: CAKSSRGFSGANVLTF. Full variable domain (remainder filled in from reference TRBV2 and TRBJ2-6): EPEVTQTPSHQVTQMGQEVILRCVPISNHLYFYWYRQILGQKVEFLVSFYNNEISEKSEIFDDQFSVERPDGSNFTLKIRSTKLEDSAMYFCAKSSRGFSGANVLTFGAGSRLTVL.

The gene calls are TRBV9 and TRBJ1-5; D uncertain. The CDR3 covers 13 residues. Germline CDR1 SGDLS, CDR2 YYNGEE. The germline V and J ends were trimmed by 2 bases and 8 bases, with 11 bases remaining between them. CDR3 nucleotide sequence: TGTGCCAGCAGCGTCTCCTCGGGTGAGCCCCAGCATTTT. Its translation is CASSVSSGEPQHF. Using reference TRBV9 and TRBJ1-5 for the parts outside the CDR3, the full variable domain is DSGVTQTPKHLITATGQRVTLRCSPRSGDLSVYWYQQSLDQGLQFLIQYYNGEERAKGNILERFSAQQFPDLHSELNLSSLELGDSALYFCASSVSSGEPQHFGDGTRLSIL.

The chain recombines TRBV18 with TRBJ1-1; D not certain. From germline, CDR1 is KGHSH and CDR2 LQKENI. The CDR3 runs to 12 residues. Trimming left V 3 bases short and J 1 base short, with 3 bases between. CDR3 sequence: CASSPTNTEAFF. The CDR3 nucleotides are TGTGCCAGCTCACCCACGAACACTGAAGCTTTCTTT.

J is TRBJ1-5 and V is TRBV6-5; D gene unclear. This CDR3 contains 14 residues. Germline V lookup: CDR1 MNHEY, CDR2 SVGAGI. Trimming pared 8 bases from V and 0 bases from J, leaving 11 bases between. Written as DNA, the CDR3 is TGTGCCAGCGAGCCGGGAGATAGCAATCAGCCCCAGCATTTT. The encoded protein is CASEPGDSNQPQHF.

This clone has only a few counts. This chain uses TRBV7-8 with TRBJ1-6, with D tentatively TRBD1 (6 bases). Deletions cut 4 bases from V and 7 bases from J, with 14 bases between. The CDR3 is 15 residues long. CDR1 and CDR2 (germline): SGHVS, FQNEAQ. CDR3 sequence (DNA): TGTGCCAGCAGCTCACAGGGTAGGGGAAATTCACCCCTCCACTTT. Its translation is CASSSQGRGNSPLHF. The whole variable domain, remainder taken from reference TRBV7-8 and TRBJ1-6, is GAGVSQSPRYKVAKRGQDVALRCDPISGHVSLFWYQQALGQGPEFLTYFQNEAQLDKSGLPSDRFFAERPEGSVSTLKIQRTQQEDSAVYLCASSSQGRGNSPLHFGNGTRLTVT.

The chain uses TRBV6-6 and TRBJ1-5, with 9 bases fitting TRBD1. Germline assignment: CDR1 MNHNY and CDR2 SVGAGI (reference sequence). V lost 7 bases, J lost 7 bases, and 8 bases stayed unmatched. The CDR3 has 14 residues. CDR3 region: CASIRQGVGQPQHF. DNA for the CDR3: TGTGCCAGCATTCGACAGGGGGTGGGACAGCCCCAGCATTTT.